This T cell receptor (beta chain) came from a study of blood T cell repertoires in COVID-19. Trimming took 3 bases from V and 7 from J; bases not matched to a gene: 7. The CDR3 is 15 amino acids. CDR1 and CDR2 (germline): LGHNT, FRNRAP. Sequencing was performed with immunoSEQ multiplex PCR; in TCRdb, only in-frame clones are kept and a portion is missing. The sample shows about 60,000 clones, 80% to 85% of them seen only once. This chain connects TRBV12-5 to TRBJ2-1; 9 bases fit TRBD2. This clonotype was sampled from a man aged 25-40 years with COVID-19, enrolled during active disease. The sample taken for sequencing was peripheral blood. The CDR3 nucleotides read TGTGCTAGTGGTTTATCAGCGGGAGGTGGGAATGAGCAGTTCTTC. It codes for CASGLSAGGGNEQFF.